The clone carrying this T cell receptor (beta chain) was seen repeatedly, ten times or more. TCRdb redid the calling of the 5' RACE reads with MiXCR, one entry per CDR3 protein. Of around 130,000 distinct CDR3 sequences listed, 6.5% to 9% are singletons. Between the trimmed V and J ends, which lost 7 bases and 1 base, there was a span of 14 bases. The CDR3 spans 15 residues. The source of the sample is a study of CD8 T cells in ankylosing spondylitis. Source material: blood, either unsorted or a sorted T cell fraction (not recorded which). The chain combines TRBV12-3 or TRBV12-4 with TRBJ1-5; weak D call: TRBD1 (6 bases). The source of this sequence is a male donor with ankylosing spondylitis or in good health (not recorded which). This CDR3 is CASMAAGGSNQPQHF. In DNA, the CDR3 is TGTGCCAGCATGGCCGCGGGGGGCAGCAATCAGCCCCAGCATTTT.